This T cell receptor beta chain stems from a study of T-cell memory formation after mild COVID-19. The study, taken as a whole, reports: Pre-infection memory already had some responding clones, implying cross-reactive memory joined.

Points on this clonotype: Its antigen is not identified.

A single record per CDR3 protein comes from TCRdb applying MiXCR to the 5' RACE reads. The sample has hundreds of thousands of distinct CDR3 sequences; 15% are singletons. The germline V gene has CDR1 SGHRS and CDR2 YFSETQ. This CDR3 is 15 amino acids long. V was cut by 4 bases and J by 3 bases, with 15 bases left in between. The V gene is TRBV5-1, the J gene TRBJ2-3; no reliable D call. The material sequenced was PBMCs or a T cell subset sorted from them (not recorded which). The sequence was obtained from an adult woman who had mild COVID-19 (a few samples of this study predate the infection). Cell type and time point are not known. CDR3 sequence reads: CASSAGRSRTDTQYF. The CDR3 region has the DNA TGCGCCAGCAGCGCCGGACGGAGTCGTACAGATACGCAGTATTTT.